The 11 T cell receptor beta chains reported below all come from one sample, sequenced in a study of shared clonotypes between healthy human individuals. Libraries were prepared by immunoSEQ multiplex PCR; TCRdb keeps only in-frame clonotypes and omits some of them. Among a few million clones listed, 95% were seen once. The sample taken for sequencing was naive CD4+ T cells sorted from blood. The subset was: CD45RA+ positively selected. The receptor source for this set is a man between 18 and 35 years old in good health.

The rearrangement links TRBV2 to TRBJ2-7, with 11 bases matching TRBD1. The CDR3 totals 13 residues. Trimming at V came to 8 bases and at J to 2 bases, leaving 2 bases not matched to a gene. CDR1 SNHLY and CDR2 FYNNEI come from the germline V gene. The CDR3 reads CASVDRGPYEQYF. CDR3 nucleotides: TGTGCCAGCGTGGACAGGGGGCCCTACGAGCAGTACTTC.

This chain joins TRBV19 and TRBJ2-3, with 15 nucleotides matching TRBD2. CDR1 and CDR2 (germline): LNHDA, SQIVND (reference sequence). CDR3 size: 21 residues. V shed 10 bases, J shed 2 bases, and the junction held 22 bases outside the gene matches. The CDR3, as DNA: TGTGCCACTCGCGGACTAGCGGGGGGGAAGTTCGGCGGAGTGAACACAGATACGCAGTATTTT. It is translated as CATRGLAGGKFGGVNTDTQYF.

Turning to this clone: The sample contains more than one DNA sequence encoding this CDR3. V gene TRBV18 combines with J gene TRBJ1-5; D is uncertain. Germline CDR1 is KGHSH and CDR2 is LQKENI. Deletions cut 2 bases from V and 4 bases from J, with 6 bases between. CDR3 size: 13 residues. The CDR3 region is CASSPGANQPQHF. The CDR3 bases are TGTGCCAGCTCACCAGGAGCAAATCAGCCCCAGCATTTT.

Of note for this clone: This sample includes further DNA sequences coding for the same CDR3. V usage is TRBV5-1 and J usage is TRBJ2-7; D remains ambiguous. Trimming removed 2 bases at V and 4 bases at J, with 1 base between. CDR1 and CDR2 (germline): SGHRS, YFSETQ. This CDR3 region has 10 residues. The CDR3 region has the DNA TGCGCCAGCAGCTTATACGAGCAGTACTTC. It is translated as CASSLYEQYF.

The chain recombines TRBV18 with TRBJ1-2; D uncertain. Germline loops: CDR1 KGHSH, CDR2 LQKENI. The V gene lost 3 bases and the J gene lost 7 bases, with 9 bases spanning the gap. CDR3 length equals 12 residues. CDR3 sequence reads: CASSPPGIGYTF. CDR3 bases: TGTGCCAGCTCACCTCCTGGGATTGGCTACACCTTC.

CDR3 loop: CASSLRAENTGELFF. CDR3 DNA sequence: TGTGCCAGCAGCTTAAGAGCAGAGAACACCGGGGAGCTGTTTTTT. The chain joins TRBV7-9 to TRBJ2-2; D call uncertain. Trimming took 2 bases from V and 1 from J, leaving 8 bases between them. This CDR3 has 15 amino acids. The V gene's germline CDR1 is SEHNR and CDR2 FQNEAQ (reference sequence).

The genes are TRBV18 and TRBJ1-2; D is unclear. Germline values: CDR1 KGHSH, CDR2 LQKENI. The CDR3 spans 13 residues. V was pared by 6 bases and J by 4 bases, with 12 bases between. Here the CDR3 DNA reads TGTGCCAGCTCCTCCGACACACCCTATGGCTACACCTTC. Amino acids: CASSSDTPYGYTF.

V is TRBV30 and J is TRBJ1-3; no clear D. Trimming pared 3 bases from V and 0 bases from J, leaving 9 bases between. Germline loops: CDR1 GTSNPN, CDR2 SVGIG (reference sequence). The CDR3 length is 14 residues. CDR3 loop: CAWRSAFSGNTIYF. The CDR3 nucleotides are TGTGCCTGGAGGTCGGCTTTCTCTGGAAACACCATATATTTT.

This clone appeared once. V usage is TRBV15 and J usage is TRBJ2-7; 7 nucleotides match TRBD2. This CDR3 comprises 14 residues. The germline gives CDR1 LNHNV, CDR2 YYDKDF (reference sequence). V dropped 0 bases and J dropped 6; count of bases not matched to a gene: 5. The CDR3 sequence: CATSRDWGGVEQYF. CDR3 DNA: TGTGCCACCAGCAGAGATTGGGGGGGAGTCGAGCAGTACTTC. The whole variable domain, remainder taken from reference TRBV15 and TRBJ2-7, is DAMVIQNPRYQVTQFGKPVTLSCSQTLNHNVMYWYQQKSSQAPKLLFHYYDKDFNNEADTPDNFQSRRPNTSFCFLDIRSPGLGDTAMYLCATSRDWGGVEQYFGPGTRLTVT.

CDR3 loop: CASSVSERVYEQYF. The CDR3 region has the DNA TGTGCCAGCAGCGTATCCGAGCGGGTGTACGAGCAGTACTTC. The chain carries TRBV9 and TRBJ2-7; tentatively, D is TRBD2 (6 bases). From germline, CDR1 is SGDLS and CDR2 YYNGEE. Trimming cost V 1 base and J 4 bases, with 12 bases left between them. There are 14 residues in the CDR3. Full variable domain (missing parts from reference TRBV9 and TRBJ2-7): DSGVTQTPKHLITATGQRVTLRCSPRSGDLSVYWYQQSLDQGLQFLIQYYNGEERAKGNILERFSAQQFPDLHSELNLSSLELGDSALYFCASSVSERVYEQYFGPGTRLTVT.

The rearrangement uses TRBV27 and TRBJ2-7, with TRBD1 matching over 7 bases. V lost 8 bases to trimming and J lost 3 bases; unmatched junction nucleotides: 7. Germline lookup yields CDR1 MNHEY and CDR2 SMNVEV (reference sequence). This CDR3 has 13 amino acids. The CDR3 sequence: CASGQAPFYEQYF. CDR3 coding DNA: TGTGCCAGCGGACAGGCTCCCTTCTACGAGCAGTACTTC.